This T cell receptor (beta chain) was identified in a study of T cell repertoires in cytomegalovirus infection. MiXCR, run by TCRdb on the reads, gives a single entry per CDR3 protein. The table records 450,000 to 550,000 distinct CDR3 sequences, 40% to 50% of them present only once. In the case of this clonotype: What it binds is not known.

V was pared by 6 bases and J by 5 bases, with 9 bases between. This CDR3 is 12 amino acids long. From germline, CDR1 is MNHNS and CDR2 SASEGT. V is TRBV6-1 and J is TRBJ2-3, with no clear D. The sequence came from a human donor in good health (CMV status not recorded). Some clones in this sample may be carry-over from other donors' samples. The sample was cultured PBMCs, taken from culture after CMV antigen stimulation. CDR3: CASSRFGDTQYF. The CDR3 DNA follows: TGTGCCAGCAGCCGATTTGGAGATACGCAGTATTTT.